These T cell receptor beta chains were read from a single sample in a study of CD8 T cells in ankylosing spondylitis. MiXCR, applied by TCRdb to the 5' RACE reads, yields one record per CDR3 protein. The table has 800,000 to 900,000 distinct CDR3 sequences, about 12% seen once. Sequencing was done on a sample of blood, either unsorted or a sorted T cell fraction (not recorded which). The receptors originated from a male donor with ankylosing spondylitis. Each CDR3 is given with its conserved first and last residue. A D gene is named only where the DNA matches it firmly. Rows give clone size only sometimes, using once, few, many, or a class for an expanded clone.

d_call | j_call | clone_size | v_call | cdr3_aa | cdr3_nt
. | TRBJ2-7 | few | TRBV4-2 | CASSQDSRQEDEQYF | TGTGCCAGCAGCCAAGATTCCCGACAGGAGGACGAGCAGTACTTC
. | TRBJ1-2 | . | TRBV9 | CASSAGGGHGYGYTF | TGTGCCAGCAGCGCCGGAGGAGGGCATGGCTATGGCTACACCTTC
TRBD2 | TRBJ2-1 | few | TRBV28 | CASRTIAGGREINEQFF | TGTGCCAGCAGAACTATAGCGGGAGGGAGGGAAATAAATGAGCAGTTCTTC
. | TRBJ2-7 | . | TRBV7-2 | CASRENQEPSYEQYF | TGTGCCAGCAGAGAAAATCAGGAGCCCTCCTACGAGCAGTACTTC
. | TRBJ2-3 | . | TRBV28 | CASSLFRTTNTQYF | TGTGCCAGCAGTTTATTTCGTACTACAAATACGCAGTATTTT
. | TRBJ1-2 | . | TRBV5-6 | CASSLQGIYYGYTF | TGTGCCAGCAGCCTACAGGGAATATACTATGGCTACACCTTC
. | TRBJ1-4 | . | TRBV4-3 | CASSHGTLGEKLFF | TGCGCCAGCAGCCATGGGACCTTGGGGGAAAAACTGTTTTTT
TRBD1 | TRBJ1-1 | . | TRBV7-2 | CASSLQTGINTEAFF | TGTGCCAGCAGCTTACAGACAGGGATCAACACTGAAGCTTTCTTT
TRBD1 | TRBJ2-1 | few | TRBV12-3/TRBV12-4 | CASIGDRGRVSSYNEQFF | TGTGCCAGCATTGGGGACAGGGGGCGGGTGAGCTCCTACAATGAGCAGTTCTTC
TRBD2 | TRBJ2-2 | few | TRBV20-1 | CSARDRLAGPTGELFF | TGCAGTGCTAGAGACCGGCTAGCGGGACCCACCGGGGAGCTGTTTTTT
TRBD1 | TRBJ2-7 | many | TRBV20-1 | CSARRTGEISYEQYF | TGCAGTGCTAGGAGAACAGGGGAAATCTCCTACGAGCAGTACTTC
. | TRBJ1-1 | many | TRBV6-5 | CASSFSGSTEAFF | TGTGCCAGCAGTTTTTCAGGATCAACTGAAGCTTTCTTT
. | TRBJ2-3 | few | TRBV6-2/TRBV6-3 | CASSYSSQTTDTQYF | TGTGCCAGCAGTTACTCGTCACAGACCACAGATACGCAGTATTTT